Sequencing of this T cell receptor (beta chain) was carried out in a study of lymphopenia after photon versus proton radiotherapy. Only one count was recorded for this clone. Its antigen is as yet unknown. Overall study findings and caveats: Proton therapy kept repertoires fairly stable, unlike photons, which gained effector/memory cells. Oligoclonal CD8+ Temra expansion after nadir drove photon patients' diversity drop. Survival link was tested only in deceased patients; proton benefit remains a possibility. In patients who died, overall survival fell as post-nadir TCR diversity dropped more.

Produced via immunoSEQ multiplex PCR; TCRdb's table is partial and in-frame only. The data hold about 15,000 clones, with 65% to 90% observed a single time. There are 13 residues in the CDR3. CDR1 is WSHSY and CDR2 is SAAADI in the germline V gene. V was pared by 8 bases and J by 8 bases, with 4 bases of the junction left unmatched. Specimen: peripheral blood, collected from a patient treated with proton-based radiotherapy. The chain couples TRBV10-2 to TRBJ1-6; the match to TRBD1 covers 9 bases. The clonotype originates from a man aged 65 to 85 with pancreatic cancer. CDR3 in amino acids: CASAWDRDSPLHF. CDR3 coding DNA: TGCGCCAGCGCTTGGGACAGGGATTCACCCCTCCACTTT.